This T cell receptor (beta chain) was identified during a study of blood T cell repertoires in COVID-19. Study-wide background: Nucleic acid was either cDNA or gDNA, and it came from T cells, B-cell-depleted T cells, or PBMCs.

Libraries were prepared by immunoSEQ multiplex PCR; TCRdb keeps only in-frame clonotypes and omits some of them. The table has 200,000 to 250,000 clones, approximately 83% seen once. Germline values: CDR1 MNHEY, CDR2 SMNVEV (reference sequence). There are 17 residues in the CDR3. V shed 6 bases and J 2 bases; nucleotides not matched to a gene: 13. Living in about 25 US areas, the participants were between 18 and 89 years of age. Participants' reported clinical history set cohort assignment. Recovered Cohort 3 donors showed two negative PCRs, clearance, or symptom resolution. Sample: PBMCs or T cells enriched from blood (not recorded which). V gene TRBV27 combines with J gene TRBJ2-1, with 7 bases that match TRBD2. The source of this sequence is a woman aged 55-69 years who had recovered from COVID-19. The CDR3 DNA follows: TGTGCCAGCAGCCCAGATGGGCGGGAGTTCACCTACAATGAGCAGTTCTTC. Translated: CASSPDGREFTYNEQFF.